This T cell receptor (beta chain) originates from a study of blood T cell repertoires in COVID-19. Whole-study context: Material from acute and convalescent COVID-19 was sourced from the United States, Italy and Spain.

The repertoire was sequenced with immunoSEQ multiplex PCR; TCRdb's copy has only in-frame clones and lacks some. The repertoire holds 54,000 or so clones, with approximately 80% as singletons. J was trimmed by 1 base and V by 5 bases; bases with no gene match: 4. Per the germline V gene, CDR1 is SNHLY and CDR2 is FYNNEI. This CDR3 region has 14 residues. The sequencing sample was made of peripheral blood. The clonotype was recovered from a woman older than 75 with acute or convalescent COVID-19. The rearrangement joins TRBV2 to TRBJ1-1, with 7 bases identical to TRBD1. The CDR3 protein is CASSLRQGNTEAFF. CDR3 in DNA: TGTGCCAGCAGTCTTAGACAGGGGAACACTGAAGCTTTCTTT. Supplemented by reference TRBV2 and TRBJ1-1, the full variable domain reads EPEVTQTPSHQVTQMGQEVILRCVPISNHLYFYWYRQILGQKVEFLVSFYNNEISEKSEIFDDQFSVERPDGSNFTLKIRSTKLEDSAMYFCASSLRQGNTEAFFGQGTRLTVV.